The 31 T cell receptor beta chains below come from one sample, sequenced in a study of blood T cell repertoires in COVID-19. Method: immunoSEQ multiplex PCR; TCRdb's copy keeps in-frame clones and lacks some. Seen here are 150,000 to 200,000 clones, over 80% observed once, and the top ten hold 3.5% to 5%. Sequenced input: PBMCs or T cells enriched from blood (not recorded which). The receptor source for this set is a woman between 50 and 59 years old who had recovered from COVID-19.

This chain links TRBV7-2 with TRBJ2-3, with a possible D match to TRBD2 (5 bases). The V gene lost 2 bases and the J gene lost 1 base, with 10 bases spanning the gap. The germline CDR1 and CDR2 sequences are SGHTA and FQGNSA. This CDR3 contains 15 residues. The CDR3 spells CASSLRGLGTDTQYF. In DNA, the CDR3 is TGTGCCAGCAGCTTACGTGGACTGGGCACAGATACGCAGTATTTT.

The chain carries TRBV6-7 and TRBJ1-3; TRBD1 aligns across 8 bases. TRBV6-7 is marked as an open reading frame, function uncertain. The CDR3 totals 18 residues. J gave up 2 bases and V 5 bases, and 14 bases lay outside the gene matches. CDR3: CASSPQYRGEITGNTIYF. The CDR3 DNA is TGTGCCAGCAGTCCTCAATACAGGGGGGAAATCACTGGAAACACCATATATTTT.

CDR3 residues: CASSSLPDTQYF. CDR3 DNA sequence: TGTGCCAGCAGCTCCCTACCAGATACGCAGTATTTT. The chain uses TRBV11-2 and TRBJ2-3; D unclear. The CDR3 has 12 residues. The germline gives CDR1 SGHAT, CDR2 FQNNGV. V lost 4 bases to trimming and J lost 4 bases, with 6 bases between them.

The chain carries TRBV12-3 or TRBV12-4 and TRBJ1-6; tentative D call: TRBD1 (5 bases). This CDR3 spans 13 amino acids. Trimming cost V 3 bases and J 8 bases, with 8 bases left between them. CDR3 in amino acids: CASSLTQDSPLHF. DNA for the CDR3: TGTGCCAGCAGTTTGACACAGGATTCACCCCTCCACTTT.

This chain links TRBV27 with TRBJ1-2; D call uncertain. The germline V and J ends were trimmed by 0 bases and 8 bases, with 10 bases remaining between them. The length of the CDR3 is 13 residues. Germline CDR1 MNHEY, CDR2 SMNVEV (reference sequence). CDR3 coding DNA: TGTGCCAGCAGTTTATCGCGGGAGCGGGGCTACACCTTC. It codes for CASSLSRERGYTF.

V gene TRBV10-3 combines with J gene TRBJ2-7; 9 nucleotides match TRBD1. Germline-derived CDR1 and CDR2 are ENHRY and SYGVKD. This CDR3 is built from 13 residues. Trimming cost V 6 bases and J 7 bases; bases outside gene matches: 7. Here the CDR3 reads CAIREQGAGEQYV. The CDR3 DNA sequence: TGTGCCATCAGGGAACAGGGGGCGGGTGAGCAGTACGTC.

V usage is TRBV7-2 and J usage is TRBJ1-5, with D tentatively TRBD1 (5 bases). This CDR3 has 15 residues. The V end was cut by 3 bases, the J end by 4 bases, with 13 bases between. Germline V gene lookup returns CDR1 SGHTA and CDR2 FQGNSA. CDR3: CASSFGGISNQPQHF. The CDR3, as DNA: TGTGCCAGCAGCTTTGGGGGGATTAGTAATCAGCCCCAGCATTTT.

J is TRBJ2-3 and V is TRBV7-3, with D possibly TRBD1 on 6 matching bases. The CDR3 contains 14 residues. Between the trimmed V and J ends, which lost 6 bases and 2 bases, there was a span of 12 bases. CDR1 and CDR2 from the germline V gene are SGHTA and FQGTGA. The CDR3 spells CASSPDRPTDTQYF. The CDR3 DNA is TGTGCCAGCAGTCCCGACAGGCCCACAGATACGCAGTATTTT.

The rearrangement uses TRBV16 and TRBJ1-6; 8 positions match TRBD1. Germline CDR1 and CDR2: KGHSY and FQNENV. V was pared by 3 bases and J by 7 bases, with 5 bases of the junction left unmatched. The CDR3 runs to 15 residues. For the CDR3, the DNA is TGTGCCAGCAGCCAGCGGACAGGGATCAATTCACCCCTCCACTTT. It encodes CASSQRTGINSPLHF. Variable domain in full (rest from reference TRBV16 and TRBJ1-6): GEEVAQTPKHLVRGEGQKAKLYCAPIKGHSYVFWYQQVLKNEFKFLISFQNENVFDETGMPKERFSAKCLPNSPCSLEIQATKLEDSAVYFCASSQRTGINSPLHFGNGTRLTVT.

The V and J genes are TRBV18 and TRBJ1-2; 9 nucleotides agree with TRBD1. Germline CDR1 reads KGHSH; CDR2 reads LQKENI. The J segment lost 7 bases and the V segment lost 2 bases, leaving 5 bases of the junction unmatched. CDR3 length: 14 amino acids. CDR3 protein: CASSPGTGYFGYTF. The CDR3 DNA follows: TGTGCCAGCTCACCAGGGACAGGGTATTTTGGCTACACCTTC.

V and J are TRBV5-8 and TRBJ2-2, with 7 bases that match TRBD1. There are 15 residues in the CDR3. Germline CDR1 is SGHTS and CDR2 is YDEGEE. The trim removed 4 bases at V and 5 bases at J, leaving 8 bases unmatched. CDR3 bases: TGTGCCAGCAGCAAGGGGGCATGGCGGACCGGGGAGCTGTTTTTT. As protein: CASSKGAWRTGELFF. Combining the CDR3 with reference TRBV5-8 and TRBJ2-2 gives the whole variable domain EAGVTQSPTHLIKTRGQQATLRCSPISGHTSVYWYQQALGLGLQFLLWYDEGEERNRGNFPPRFSGRQFPNYSSELNVNALELEDSALYLCASSKGAWRTGELFFGEGSRLTVL.

The V and J genes are TRBV28 and TRBJ1-1; TRBD1 matches at 7 bases. Germline CDR1 reads MDHEN; CDR2 reads SYDVKM. The CDR3 is made up of 16 amino acids. The ends lost 9 bases at V and 4 bases at J; junction bases unmatched: 17. The CDR3 loop is CASRDSFVPRRTEAFF. In DNA, the CDR3 is TGTGCCAGTAGGGACAGTTTTGTCCCCAGGCGCACTGAAGCTTTCTTT.

The genes are TRBV5-6 and TRBJ1-1; 8 bases are a match to TRBD1. The CDR3 runs 16 residues. Germline CDR1 SGHDT, CDR2 YYEEEE. V was pared by 3 bases and J by 5 bases, with 12 bases of the junction left unmatched. The CDR3 loop reads CASSWRQGRSGTEAFF. The CDR3, as DNA: TGTGCCAGCAGCTGGAGACAGGGGAGGTCGGGAACTGAAGCTTTCTTT.

The J gene is TRBJ2-3, the V gene TRBV12-3 or TRBV12-4, with D perhaps matching TRBD2 (6 bases). The CDR3 consists of 11 residues. Trimming shortened V by 6 bases and J by 6 bases, and 7 bases separated the two germline ends. The CDR3 DNA sequence: TGTGCCAGCAGCCGGGGGGATACGCAGTATTTT. Translated, it gives CASSRGDTQYF.

A few counts support this clone. The chain links TRBV15 to TRBJ1-2; 9 nucleotides match TRBD1. Per the germline V gene, CDR1 is LNHNV and CDR2 is YYDKDF (reference sequence). There are 18 residues in the CDR3. V shed 1 base and J 4 bases; nucleotides not matched to a gene: 13. This CDR3 is CATSRAVLFGTGLYGYTF. The CDR3 DNA sequence: TGTGCCACCAGCAGAGCCGTTCTGTTCGGGACAGGGCTCTATGGCTACACCTTC.

The genes are TRBV6-2 or TRBV6-3 and TRBJ1-2; D may be TRBD1 (5 bases). The CDR3 sequence is 14 residues long. Trimming stripped 2 bases from V and 5 bases from J, with 12 bases between. CDR1 is MNHEY, CDR2 SVGEGT, per germline. This CDR3 reads CASSYPGGDYGYTF. As DNA, the CDR3 is TGTGCCAGCAGTTACCCGGGAGGGGATTATGGCTACACCTTC.

The V and J genes are TRBV27 and TRBJ1-2, with 8 bases fitting TRBD1. Trimming at V came to 5 bases and at J to 1 base, leaving 6 bases not matched to a gene. The CDR3 extends over 15 amino acids. CDR1 is MNHEY and CDR2 is SMNVEV in the germline V gene (reference sequence). CDR3 nucleotide sequence: TGTGCCAGCAGTCCAGGGGACAGGATTAACTATGGCTACACCTTC. Its translation is CASSPGDRINYGYTF.

The chain recombines TRBV12-5 with TRBJ2-2; maybe TRBD2 (5 bases). The CDR3 consists of 17 residues. V lost 2 bases and J 5 bases, leaving 18 bases between the germline ends. Looked up from germline, CDR1 is LGHNT and CDR2 is FRNRAP. This CDR3 reads CASGLPAPVGGTGELFF. The CDR3, as DNA: TGTGCTAGTGGTTTGCCTGCCCCGGTAGGCGGGACCGGGGAGCTGTTTTTT.

The J gene is TRBJ2-2, the V gene TRBV29-1; 7 bases match TRBD1. The CDR3 length is 14 residues. Trimming removed 5 bases from V and 4 bases from J; junction bases left unmatched: 7. CDR1 is SQVTM, CDR2 ANQGSEA, per germline. The CDR3 DNA reads TGCAGCGTTCGGGACAGTTTAAGCACCGGGGAGCTGTTTTTT. The encoded protein is CSVRDSLSTGELFF.

The rearrangement joins TRBV5-4 to TRBJ1-2; D gene uncertain. The germline gives CDR1 SGHNT, CDR2 YYREEE (reference sequence). This CDR3 spans 15 amino acids. The V gene lost 3 bases and the J gene lost 0 bases, with 12 bases spanning the gap. CDR3 in DNA: TGTGCCAGCAGCTCAAACAGACTAACTAACTATGGCTACACCTTC. Translating gives CASSSNRLTNYGYTF. The full variable domain, rest sourced from reference TRBV5-4 and TRBJ1-2, is ETGVTQSPTHLIKTRGQQVTLRCSSQSGHNTVSWYQQALGQGPQFIFQYYREEENGRGNFPPRFSGLQFPNYSSELNVNALELDDSALYLCASSSNRLTNYGYTFGSGTRLTVV.

The chain uses TRBV5-4 and TRBJ2-3, with D hard to call. Germline CDR1 and CDR2: SGHNT and YYREEE (reference sequence). The CDR3 covers 15 residues. The V gene lost 4 bases and the J gene lost 2 bases, with 14 bases spanning the gap. The CDR3 protein is CASSPSKTTTDTQYF. CDR3 in DNA: TGTGCCAGCAGCCCCAGTAAAACAACCACAGATACGCAGTATTTT.

The chain recombines TRBV29-1 with TRBJ1-5; a possible D gene is TRBD1 (6 bases). Germline loops: CDR1 SQVTM, CDR2 ANQGSEA. V lost 4 bases and J lost 3, with 10 bases in between. The CDR3 runs to 13 residues. The CDR3 loop is CSVAQGFNQPQHF. The CDR3 DNA follows: TGCAGCGTTGCTCAGGGGTTCAATCAGCCCCAGCATTTT.

The chain uses TRBV2 and TRBJ2-1; 8 bases are shared with TRBD1. The CDR3 sequence is 16 residues long. Unmatched junction bases numbered 5, after V lost 4 bases and J lost 0 bases. Germline V gives CDR1 SNHLY, CDR2 FYNNEI. This CDR3 reads CASSGTGQSSYNEQFF. In nucleotides, the CDR3 is TGTGCCAGCAGTGGGACAGGGCAGAGCTCCTACAATGAGCAGTTCTTC.

The chain employs TRBV29-1 and TRBJ2-1; D may match TRBD1 or TRBD2 (6 bases each). This CDR3 has 10 amino acids. CDR1 and CDR2 from the germline V gene are SQVTM and ANQGSEA. V was shortened by 7 bases and J by 8 bases, with 9 bases between the two germline ends. Written as DNA, the CDR3 is TGCAGCGGGGGGGCCGATGAGCAGTTCTTC. Its translation: CSGGADEQFF.

This clone is a singleton in its sample. The V gene is TRBV19, the J gene TRBJ1-3; D remains unclear. The ends were cut back, 5 bases at V and 3 bases at J, with 8 bases in the middle. This CDR3 spans 13 amino acids. Germline V gene sequence: CDR1 LNHDA, CDR2 SQIVND (reference sequence). The CDR3 spells CASSPTVGNTIYF. The CDR3, as DNA: TGTGCCAGTAGTCCCACAGTTGGAAACACCATATATTTT.

The chain employs TRBV10-3 and TRBJ2-1; no clear D. Germline V gene lookup returns CDR1 ENHRY and CDR2 SYGVKD. V lost 5 bases and J 5 bases, leaving 10 bases between the germline ends. The CDR3 loop spans 13 amino acids. The CDR3 coding sequence is TGTGCCATCAGTCCCTTCCTAAACAATGAGCAGTTCTTC. It is translated as CAISPFLNNEQFF.

This clone was found a few times. The genes are TRBV19 and TRBJ1-5, with 7 nucleotides matching TRBD1. Germline CDR1 reads LNHDA; CDR2 reads SQIVND (reference sequence). CDR3 length: 16 amino acids. V shed 3 bases, J shed 4 bases, and the junction held 9 bases outside the gene matches. CDR3 nucleotides: TGTGCCAGTAGTATGACGACAGGGCCTCTGAATCAGCCCCAGCATTTT. Its translation is CASSMTTGPLNQPQHF.

The V call is TRBV19, the J call TRBJ1-4, with 10 bases identical to TRBD1. The CDR3 length is 15 residues. Germline CDR1 reads LNHDA; CDR2 reads SQIVND (reference sequence). J gave up 8 bases and V 3 bases, and 6 bases lay outside the gene matches. In nucleotides, the CDR3 is TGTGCCAGTAGTATTTTTGGGACAGGGGCAGAAAAACTGTTTTTT. As protein: CASSIFGTGAEKLFF.

This clone was found once. V gene TRBV19 combines with J gene TRBJ2-2; the match to TRBD1 covers 7 bases. Germline CDR1 LNHDA, CDR2 SQIVND (reference sequence). The CDR3 runs 16 residues. V dropped 7 bases and J dropped 4; count of bases not matched to a gene: 12. CDR3 in DNA: TGTGCCAGTATCAAAACCCGACAGGGTAGCACCGGGGAGCTGTTTTTT. It codes for CASIKTRQGSTGELFF.

The chain is built from TRBV13 and TRBJ2-7, with D possibly matching TRBD2 (5 bases). This CDR3 contains 13 residues. V dropped 1 base and J dropped 2 bases, with 6 bases sitting between them. Germline CDR1 is PRHDT and CDR2 is FYEKMQ (reference sequence). CDR3 sequence: CASSLAGTYEQYV. The CDR3 nucleotides read TGTGCCAGCAGCTTAGCGGGAACCTACGAGCAGTACGTC.

The chain couples TRBV24-1 to TRBJ2-7, with a tentative D call TRBD1 (6 bases). The V gene's germline CDR1 is KGHDR and CDR2 SFDVKD. V lost 8 bases, J lost 5 bases, and 15 bases lay in between. The CDR3 has 13 residues. The CDR3 spells CATNFLGDNEQYV. CDR3 sequence (DNA): TGTGCCACCAACTTCCTTGGGGACAACGAGCAGTACGTC.